Listed below are T cell receptor beta chains from one sample, sequenced in a study of identical twins. TCRdb re-called the 5' RACE reads with MiXCR, one entry per CDR3 protein. The sample consists of about 490,000 distinct CDR3 sequences, 13% to 15% of them appearing once. The sample was also reused in another study, on yellow fever vaccine responses in identical twins.

Source material: CD4+ T cells sorted from blood. The receptors originated from a woman under 30 in good health. CDR3s include the opening cysteine and the closing phenylalanine or tryptophan. The order of the fields is D gene, clone size, V gene, J gene, CDR3 length, CDR3 DNA, CDR3 protein. D genes are given only for firm matches. Size is omitted from some rows. Given values are once, few, many or a class for expanded clones.

>NA|few|TRBV20-1|TRBJ1-2|12
TGCAGTGCTCACGACGGAAACTATGGCTACACCTTC
CSAHDGNYGYTF
>NA|many|TRBV10-3|TRBJ1-1|15
TGTGCCATCAGTGAGGCTAGACAGCTGAACACTGAAGCTTTCTTT
CAISEARQLNTEAFF
>TRBD2|NA|TRBV3-1|TRBJ2-3|14
TGTGCCAGCAGCCAGGGTCTAGCGGGGGATACGCAGTATTTT
CASSQGLAGDTQYF
>TRBD1|NA|TRBV6-5|TRBJ1-2|14
TGTGCCAGCAGTTACGACACAGGGGGCTATGGCTACACCTTC
CASSYDTGGYGYTF
>TRBD2|NA|TRBV7-3|TRBJ2-1|16
TGTGCCAGCAGGCCAACTAGCGGGAGTTCGTACAATGAGCAGTTCTTC
CASRPTSGSSYNEQFF
>NA|few|TRBV12-3/TRBV12-4|TRBJ2-1|15
TGTGCCAGCAGTTTAGCGGCGGGGTTGAACAATGAGCAGTTCTTC
CASSLAAGLNNEQFF
>TRBD1|NA|TRBV27|TRBJ2-1|13
TGTGCCACCAAGGGACAGGGAGGCAATGAGCAGTTCTTC
CATKGQGGNEQFF
>TRBD1|NA|TRBV5-8|TRBJ2-5|15
TGTGCCAGCAGCGGGGGCCAGGGGGCGCGGGAGACCCAGTACTTC
CASSGGQGARETQYF
>TRBD1|few|TRBV6-5|TRBJ2-7|16
TGTGCCAGCAGTTCCGCCGGGACAGCCGGTTTCTACGAGCAGTACTTC
CASSSAGTAGFYEQYF
>NA|NA|TRBV7-9|TRBJ1-4|14
TGTGCCAGCACCACGGGAGGGTGGGATGAAAAACTGTTTTTT
CASTTGGWDEKLFF
>NA|few|TRBV7-9|TRBJ2-2|14
TGTGCCAGCAGCTTAGGACACCCGTCGAGTGAGCTGTTTTTT
CASSLGHPSSELFF
>TRBD1|NA|TRBV11-1|TRBJ2-5|19
TGTGCCAGCAGCACCACCACCCGGGACAGGGGGCCAAGCCAAGAGACCCAGTACTTC
CASSTTTRDRGPSQETQYF
>NA|few|TRBV11-2|TRBJ2-1|14
TGTGCCAGCAGCTTAAACCCCGCCCTCAATGAGCAGTTCTTC
CASSLNPALNEQFF
>TRBD2|NA|TRBV6-5|TRBJ2-3|18
TGTGCCAGCAGTTACCGTTGGGGAGCGGGGGCTACCACAGATACGCAGTATTTT
CASSYRWGAGATTDTQYF
>TRBD2|few|TRBV5-6|TRBJ2-1|15
TGTGCCAGCAGCCAGACTAGCGGGAGTAGGAATGAGCAGTTCTTC
CASSQTSGSRNEQFF
>NA|NA|TRBV12-3/TRBV12-4|TRBJ1-1|16
TGTGCCAGCAGTCTAACGTGGGGCAGAAGGAACACTGAAGCTTTCTTT
CASSLTWGRRNTEAFF
>TRBD2|few|TRBV2|TRBJ2-1|19
TGTGCCAGCAATACAGGAGGGGCTAGCGGGAGAAGCTCCTACAATGAGCAGTTCTTC
CASNTGGASGRSSYNEQFF
>NA|few|TRBV12-5|TRBJ2-1|11
TGTGCTAGTGGTTTCGATCTAGTTCTGTTCTTC
CASGFDLVLFF
>TRBD1|NA|TRBV20-1|TRBJ2-5|14
TGCAGTGCGTACCTCAGGGGGCGCGGGGAGACCCAGTACTTC
CSAYLRGRGETQYF
>NA|NA|TRBV21-1|TRBJ2-4|15
TGTGCCAGCAGCAGGGGGACAGGCTACAAAAACATTCAGTACTTC
CASSRGTGYKNIQYF
>NA|few|TRBV5-1|TRBJ2-7|14
TGCGCCAGCAGCTTACAGGGGAGGGACTACGAGCAGTACTTC
CASSLQGRDYEQYF
>NA|NA|TRBV6-5|TRBJ2-6|15
TGTGCCAGCAGTTACGGGGTCTCTGGGGCCAACGTCCTGACTTTC
CASSYGVSGANVLTF
>NA|few|TRBV3-1|TRBJ2-2|16
TGTGCCAGCAGCCAAGTCAGTGGAAGTAACACCGGGGAGCTGTTTTTT
CASSQVSGSNTGELFF
>TRBD2|many|TRBV20-1|TRBJ2-1|14
TGCAGTGCTCCCCCGGGAGCGGGAGGAAATGAGCAGTTCTTC
CSAPPGAGGNEQFF
>TRBD1|NA|TRBV2|TRBJ1-5|15
TGTGCCAGCAGTTCGAACACAGGGGGTCGACAGCCCCAGCATTTT
CASSSNTGGRQPQHF
>NA|NA|TRBV12-3/TRBV12-4|TRBJ2-3|12
TGTGCCAGCAGTTCGGACTACCCAACTCAGTATTTT
CASSSDYPTQYF
>NA|NA|TRBV11-3|TRBJ1-6|15
TGTGCCAGCAGCTTAGGACGGATCTATAATTCACCCCTCCACTTT
CASSLGRIYNSPLHF
>TRBD2|NA|TRBV12-3/TRBV12-4|TRBJ2-1|17
TGTGCCAGCAGAATGGGGGTAGCGGGAGGAAATTCGGATGAGCAGTTCTTC
CASRMGVAGGNSDEQFF
>NA|NA|TRBV7-2|TRBJ2-2|14
TGTGCCAGCAGCCCCCAGGGAGACGCCGGGGAGCTGTTTTTT
CASSPQGDAGELFF
>NA|many|TRBV12-3/TRBV12-4|TRBJ2-2|12
TGTGCCAGCAGTTTACCCACCGGGGAGCTGTTTTTT
CASSLPTGELFF
>NA|few|TRBV5-1|TRBJ2-3|16
TGCGCCAGCAGCTCCCACACGGAACTCCGCACAGATACGCAGTATTTT
CASSSHTELRTDTQYF
>NA|few|TRBV20-1|TRBJ2-3|16
TGCAGTGCTAGAGATGCACGGCGGGATAGCACAGATACGCAGTATTTT
CSARDARRDSTDTQYF
>NA|few|TRBV6-2/TRBV6-3|TRBJ1-5|14
TGTGCCAGCAGTTACATCCAGGACAATCAGCCCCAGCATTTT
CASSYIQDNQPQHF
>TRBD2|few|TRBV5-1|TRBJ2-1|15
TGCGCCAGCAGCTTGGCGTTGGGGGGGTACAATGAGCAGTTCTTC
CASSLALGGYNEQFF
>TRBD1|few|TRBV28|TRBJ2-4|12
TGTGCCAGCAGGGACAGGGCGAACATTCAGTACTTC
CASRDRANIQYF
>NA|NA|TRBV9|TRBJ2-2|15
TGTGCCAGCAGCGTTTCGGGGACGAACACCGGGGAGCTGTTTTTT
CASSVSGTNTGELFF
>NA|NA|TRBV27|TRBJ2-5|15
TGTGCCAGCTCCCGGTTGAGTACAGGGACGGAGACCCAGTACTTC
CASSRLSTGTETQYF
>TRBD2|few|TRBV11-1|TRBJ2-1|16
TGTGCCAGCAGCTTAAACCGAGCGGGAGTAGGGGATGAGCAGTTCTTC
CASSLNRAGVGDEQFF
>NA|NA|TRBV5-1|TRBJ2-7|18
TGCGCCAGCAGCTTTGCGAACATAACCTCCGGGATAGGCTACGAGCAGTACTTC
CASSFANITSGIGYEQYF
>TRBD1|NA|TRBV11-2|TRBJ1-1|14
TGTGCCAGCAGCTCCACAGGGGGATACACTGAAGCTTTCTTT
CASSSTGGYTEAFF
>NA|NA|TRBV3-1|TRBJ2-2|14
TGTGCCAGCAGGCTGCGGGGGCCCACCGGGGAGCTGTTTTTT
CASRLRGPTGELFF
>TRBD1|NA|TRBV24-1|TRBJ2-5|19
TGTGCCACCAGTGATCAAAGCTCGCTCGGGACAGGGATCCAAGAGACCCAGTACTTC
CATSDQSSLGTGIQETQYF
>NA|few|TRBV6-2/TRBV6-3|TRBJ2-1|16
TGTGCCAGCAGTCGCCCGTCCCGGGGGGCAGGAAATGAGCAGTTCTTC
CASSRPSRGAGNEQFF
>NA|NA|TRBV20-1|TRBJ2-3|12
TGCAGTGCTACCGACTACCGCGGTACGCAGTATTTT
CSATDYRGTQYF
>NA|NA|TRBV6-1|TRBJ2-1|14
TGTGCCAGCAGTGATCTCCAGGGGATCAGTGAGCAGTTCTTC
CASSDLQGISEQFF
>TRBD2|NA|TRBV7-6|TRBJ2-5|12
TGTGCCAGCAGGATAGCGGGAGAGACCCAGTACTTC
CASRIAGETQYF
>NA|many|TRBV10-3|TRBJ1-6|12
TGTGCCATCAGTGGTTTAAATTCACCCCTCCACTTT
CAISGLNSPLHF
>NA|NA|TRBV12-3/TRBV12-4|TRBJ2-1|14
TGTGCCAGCAGTCCCAACCTATTAGGGAATGAGCAGTTCTTC
CASSPNLLGNEQFF
>TRBD1|NA|TRBV7-6|TRBJ2-5|15
TGTGCCAGCAGCTTAATTGGGGGACAGTCAGAGACCCAGTACTTC
CASSLIGGQSETQYF
>TRBD1|few|TRBV5-1|TRBJ2-3|14
TGCGCCAGCAGCTACGGACAGGACAGAGATACGCAGTATTTT
CASSYGQDRDTQYF
>NA|few|TRBV12-3/TRBV12-4|TRBJ2-2|17
TGTGCCAGCACTTTTGCCGGATACAAGGGGCGAGGCGGGGAGCTGTTTTTT
CASTFAGYKGRGGELFF
>NA|NA|TRBV2|TRBJ1-1|12
TGTGCCAGCAAGGAGCTGAGCTCTGAAGCTTTCTTT
CASKELSSEAFF
>NA|few|TRBV6-5|TRBJ2-3|16
TGTGCCAGCAGACTCGCTTATTTTTCTAGCACAGATACGCAGTATTTT
CASRLAYFSSTDTQYF